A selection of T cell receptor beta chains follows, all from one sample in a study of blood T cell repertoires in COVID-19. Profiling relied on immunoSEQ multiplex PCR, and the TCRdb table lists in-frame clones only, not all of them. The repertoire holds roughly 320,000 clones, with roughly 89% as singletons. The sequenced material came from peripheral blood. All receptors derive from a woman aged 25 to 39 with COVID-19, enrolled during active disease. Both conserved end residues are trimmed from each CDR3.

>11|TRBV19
ASSIGAGLEAF
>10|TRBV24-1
ATGSRVYGYT
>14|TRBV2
ASSGAGTTSTDTQY
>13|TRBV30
AWSGDTSGANVLT
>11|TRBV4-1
ASSQVTPHEQY
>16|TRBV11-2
ASSLVWSGGRGTGELF
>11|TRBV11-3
ASSLGGTGELF
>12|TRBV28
ASSSMQGLRPQH
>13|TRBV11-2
ASSRPGVRVGELF
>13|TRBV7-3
ASSTGDGWGLERF
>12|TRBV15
ATSRPTGRTEAF
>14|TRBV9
ASSPGAGESYNEQF
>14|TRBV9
ASSVLSGSSGNTIY
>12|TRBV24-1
ATSLAGITDTQY
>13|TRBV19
ASSYFGTQTGELF
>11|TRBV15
ATQGGPTDTQY
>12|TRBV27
ARPVTGFAYEQY
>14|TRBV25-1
ASRTSGARGANVLT